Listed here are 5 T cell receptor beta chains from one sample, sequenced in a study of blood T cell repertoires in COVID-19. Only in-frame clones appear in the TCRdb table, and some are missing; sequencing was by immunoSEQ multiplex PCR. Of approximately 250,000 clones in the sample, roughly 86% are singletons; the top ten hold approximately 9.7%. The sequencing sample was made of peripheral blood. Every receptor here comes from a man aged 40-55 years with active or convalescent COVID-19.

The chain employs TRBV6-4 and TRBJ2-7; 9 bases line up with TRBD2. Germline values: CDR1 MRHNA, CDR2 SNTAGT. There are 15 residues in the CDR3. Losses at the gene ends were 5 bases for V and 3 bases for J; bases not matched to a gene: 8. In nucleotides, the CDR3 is TGTGCCAGCAGTCACGAGCGGGAGGCGTTCTACGAGCAGTACTTC. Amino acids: CASSHEREAFYEQYF.

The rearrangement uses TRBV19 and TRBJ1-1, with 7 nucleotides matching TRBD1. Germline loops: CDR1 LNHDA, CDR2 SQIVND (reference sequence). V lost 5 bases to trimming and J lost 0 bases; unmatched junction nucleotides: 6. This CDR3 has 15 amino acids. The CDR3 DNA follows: TGTGCCAGTAGTGACGGGACAGACATGAACACTGAAGCTTTCTTT. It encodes CASSDGTDMNTEAFF.

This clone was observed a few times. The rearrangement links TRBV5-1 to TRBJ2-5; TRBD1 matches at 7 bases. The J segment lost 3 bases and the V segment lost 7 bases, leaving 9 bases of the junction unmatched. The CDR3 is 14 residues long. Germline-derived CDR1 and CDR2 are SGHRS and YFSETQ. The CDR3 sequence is CASGPRQGKETQYF. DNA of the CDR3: TGCGCCAGCGGTCCGAGACAGGGCAAAGAGACCCAGTACTTC.

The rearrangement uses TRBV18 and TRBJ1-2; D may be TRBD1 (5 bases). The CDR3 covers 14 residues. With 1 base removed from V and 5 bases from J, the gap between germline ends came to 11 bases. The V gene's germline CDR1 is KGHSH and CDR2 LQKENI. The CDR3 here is CASSPLAGGYGYTF. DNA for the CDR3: TGTGCCAGCTCACCACTCGCGGGGGGGTATGGCTACACCTTC. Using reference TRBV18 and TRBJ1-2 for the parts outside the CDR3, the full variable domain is NAGVMQNPRHLVRRRGQEARLRCSPMKGHSHVYWYRQLPEEGLKFMVYLQKENIIDESGMPKERFSAEFPKEGPSILRIQQVVRGDSAAYFCASSPLAGGYGYTFGSGTRLTVV.

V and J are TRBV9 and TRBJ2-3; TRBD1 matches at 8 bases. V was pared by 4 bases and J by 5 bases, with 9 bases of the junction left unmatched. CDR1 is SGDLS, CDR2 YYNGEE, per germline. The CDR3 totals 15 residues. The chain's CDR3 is CASSPGGRDGDTQYF. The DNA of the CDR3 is TGTGCCAGCAGCCCAGGGGGCAGGGATGGAGATACGCAGTATTTT. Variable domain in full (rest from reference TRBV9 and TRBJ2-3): DSGVTQTPKHLITATGQRVTLRCSPRSGDLSVYWYQQSLDQGLQFLIQYYNGEERAKGNILERFSAQQFPDLHSELNLSSLELGDSALYFCASSPGGRDGDTQYFGPGTRLTVL.